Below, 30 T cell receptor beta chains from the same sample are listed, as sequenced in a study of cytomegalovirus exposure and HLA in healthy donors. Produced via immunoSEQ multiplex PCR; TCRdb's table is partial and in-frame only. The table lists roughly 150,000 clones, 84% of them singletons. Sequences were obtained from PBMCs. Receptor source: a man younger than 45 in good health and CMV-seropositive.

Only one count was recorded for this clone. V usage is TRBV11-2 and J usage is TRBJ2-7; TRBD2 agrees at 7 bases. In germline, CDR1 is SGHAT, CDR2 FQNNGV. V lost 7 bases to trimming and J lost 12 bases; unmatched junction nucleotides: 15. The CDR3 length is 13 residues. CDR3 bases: TGTGCCAGCACCGATGGGACTACGGCAAGGTCGTACTTC. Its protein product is CASTDGTTARSYF.

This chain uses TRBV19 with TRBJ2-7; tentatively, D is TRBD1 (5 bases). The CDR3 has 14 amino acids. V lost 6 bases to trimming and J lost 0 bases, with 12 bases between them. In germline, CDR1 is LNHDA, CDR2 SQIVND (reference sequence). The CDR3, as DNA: TGTGCCAGTAGCCCCAGGGTAAGCTCCTACGAGCAGTACTTC. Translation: CASSPRVSSYEQYF. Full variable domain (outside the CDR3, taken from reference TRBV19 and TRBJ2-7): DGGITQSPKYLFRKEGQNVTLSCEQNLNHDAMYWYRQDPGQGLRLIYYSQIVNDFQKGDIAEGYSVSREKKESFPLTVTSAQKNPTAFYLCASSPRVSSYEQYFGPGTRLTVT.

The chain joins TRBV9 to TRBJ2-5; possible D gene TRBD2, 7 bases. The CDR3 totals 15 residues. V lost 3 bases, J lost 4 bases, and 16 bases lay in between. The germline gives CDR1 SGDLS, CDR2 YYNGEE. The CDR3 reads CASSALPRGPETQYF. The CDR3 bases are TGTGCCAGCAGCGCCCTACCGCGGGGGCCAGAGACCCAGTACTTC.

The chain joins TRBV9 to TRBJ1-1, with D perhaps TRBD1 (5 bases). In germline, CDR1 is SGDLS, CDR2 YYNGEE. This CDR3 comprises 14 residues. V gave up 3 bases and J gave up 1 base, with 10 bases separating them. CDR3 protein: CASSAGGPNTEAFF. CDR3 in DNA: TGTGCCAGCAGCGCGGGGGGTCCGAACACTGAAGCTTTCTTT. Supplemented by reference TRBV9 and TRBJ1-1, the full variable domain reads DSGVTQTPKHLITATGQRVTLRCSPRSGDLSVYWYQQSLDQGLQFLIQYYNGEERAKGNILERFSAQQFPDLHSELNLSSLELGDSALYFCASSAGGPNTEAFFGQGTRLTVV.

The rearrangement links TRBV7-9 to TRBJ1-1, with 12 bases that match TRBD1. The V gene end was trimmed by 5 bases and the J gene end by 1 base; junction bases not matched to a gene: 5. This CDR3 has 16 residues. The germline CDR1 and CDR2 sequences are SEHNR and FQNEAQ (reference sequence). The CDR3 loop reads CASSAGQGAGNTEAFF. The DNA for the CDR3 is TGTGCCAGCAGCGCGGGACAGGGGGCAGGGAACACTGAAGCTTTCTTT.

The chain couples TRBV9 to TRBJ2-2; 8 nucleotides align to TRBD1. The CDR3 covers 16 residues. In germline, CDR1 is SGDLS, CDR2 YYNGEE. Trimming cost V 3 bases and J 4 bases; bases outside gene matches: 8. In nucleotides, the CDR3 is TGTGCCAGCAGCGGGCGACAGGGGATCGGCACCGGGGAGCTGTTTTTT. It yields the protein CASSGRQGIGTGELFF.

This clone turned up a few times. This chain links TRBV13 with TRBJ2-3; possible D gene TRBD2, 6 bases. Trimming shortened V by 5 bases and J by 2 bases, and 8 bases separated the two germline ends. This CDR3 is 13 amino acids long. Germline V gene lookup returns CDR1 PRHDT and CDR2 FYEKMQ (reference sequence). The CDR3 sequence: CASSVAVTDTQYF. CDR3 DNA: TGTGCCAGCAGCGTAGCGGTCACAGATACGCAGTATTTT.

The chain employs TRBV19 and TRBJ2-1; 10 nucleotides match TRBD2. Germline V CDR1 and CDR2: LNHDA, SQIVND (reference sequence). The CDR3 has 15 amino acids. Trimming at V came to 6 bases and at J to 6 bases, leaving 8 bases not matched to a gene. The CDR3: CASRSLAGGFNEQFF. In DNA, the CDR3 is TGTGCCAGTAGGAGTTTAGCGGGAGGTTTCAATGAGCAGTTCTTC.

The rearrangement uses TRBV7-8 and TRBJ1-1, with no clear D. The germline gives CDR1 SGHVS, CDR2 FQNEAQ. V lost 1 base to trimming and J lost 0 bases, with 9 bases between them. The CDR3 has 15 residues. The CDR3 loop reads CASSLGAPMNTEAFF. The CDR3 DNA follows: TGTGCCAGCAGCTTAGGGGCGCCTATGAACACTGAAGCTTTCTTT.

The CDR3 sequence: CASSVSLAEYNEQFF. The CDR3 DNA is TGTGCCAGCAGCGTAAGTCTAGCGGAATACAATGAGCAGTTCTTC. The chain couples TRBV9 to TRBJ2-1, with 7 positions matching TRBD2. From germline, CDR1 is SGDLS and CDR2 YYNGEE. The V segment lost 1 base and the J segment 4 bases; nucleotides outside the gene matches: 5. The CDR3 sequence is 15 residues long.

DNA of the CDR3: TGTGCCATCAGTGGCCCTGGGACAGGGGGCCCCCTCAATGAGCAGTTCTTC. Protein: CAISGPGTGGPLNEQFF. The V call is TRBV10-3, the J call TRBJ2-1; the match to TRBD1 covers 12 bases. Germline V gene lookup returns CDR1 ENHRY and CDR2 SYGVKD. Trimming took 4 bases from V and 6 from J; bases not matched to a gene: 10. The CDR3 consists of 17 residues.

The CDR3 sequence: CASSFRLTGKNEQYF. The DNA for the CDR3 is TGCGCCAGCAGCTTCAGATTGACAGGGAAGAACGAGCAGTACTTC. This rearrangement joins TRBV5-1 to TRBJ2-7; TRBD1 aligns across 7 bases. Per germline, CDR1 SGHRS and CDR2 YFSETQ. V trimming: 2 bases; J trimming: 5 bases; junction bases outside the gene matches: 10. The CDR3 is 15 residues long.

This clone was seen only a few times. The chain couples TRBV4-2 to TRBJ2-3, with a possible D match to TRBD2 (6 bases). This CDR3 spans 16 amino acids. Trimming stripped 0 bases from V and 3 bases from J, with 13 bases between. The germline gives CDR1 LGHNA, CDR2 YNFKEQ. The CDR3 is CASSQDFGRGTDTQYF. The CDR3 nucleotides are TGTGCCAGCAGCCAAGATTTCGGGAGAGGGACAGATACGCAGTATTTT.

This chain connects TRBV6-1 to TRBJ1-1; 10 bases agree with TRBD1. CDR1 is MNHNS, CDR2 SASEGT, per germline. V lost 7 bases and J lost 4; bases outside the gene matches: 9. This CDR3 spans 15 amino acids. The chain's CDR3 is CASTRTGGGGTEAFF. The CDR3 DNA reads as TGTGCCAGCACGAGGACAGGGGGAGGGGGCACTGAAGCTTTCTTT.

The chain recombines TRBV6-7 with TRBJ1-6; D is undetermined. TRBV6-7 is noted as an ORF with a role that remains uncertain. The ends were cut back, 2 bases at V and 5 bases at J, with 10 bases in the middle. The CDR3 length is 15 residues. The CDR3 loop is CASSYQEGNNSPLHF. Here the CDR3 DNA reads TGTGCCAGCAGTTACCAGGAGGGAAATAATTCACCCCTCCACTTT.

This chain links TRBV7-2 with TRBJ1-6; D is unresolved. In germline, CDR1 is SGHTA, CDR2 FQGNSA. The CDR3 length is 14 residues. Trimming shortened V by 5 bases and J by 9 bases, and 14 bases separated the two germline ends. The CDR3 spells CASSPNFEASPLHF. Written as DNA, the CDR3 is TGTGCCAGCAGCCCAAACTTCGAGGCTTCACCCCTCCACTTT.

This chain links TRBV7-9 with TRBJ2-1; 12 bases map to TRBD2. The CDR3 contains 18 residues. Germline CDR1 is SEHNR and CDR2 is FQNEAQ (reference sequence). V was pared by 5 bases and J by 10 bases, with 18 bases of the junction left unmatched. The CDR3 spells CASSKPGLGPSGGDEQFF. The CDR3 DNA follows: TGTGCCAGCAGCAAACCCGGTTTGGGGCCTAGCGGGGGGGACGAGCAGTTCTTC.

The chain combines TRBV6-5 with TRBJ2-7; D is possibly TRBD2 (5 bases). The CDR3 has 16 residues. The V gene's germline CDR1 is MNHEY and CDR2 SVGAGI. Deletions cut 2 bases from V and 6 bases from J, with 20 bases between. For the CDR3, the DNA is TGTGCCAGCAGTTACGAATCCGGCTCACTTCGGGGCGAGCAGTACTTC. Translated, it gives CASSYESGSLRGEQYF.

The CDR3 sequence is CASTPGTSLRNEQFF. CDR3 nucleotides: TGTGCCAGCACCCCCGGGACTAGCTTAAGGAATGAGCAGTTCTTC. The chain uses TRBV9 and TRBJ2-1, with 9 bases aligning to TRBD2. This CDR3 comprises 15 residues. CDR1 is SGDLS, CDR2 YYNGEE, per germline. Trimming took 6 bases from V and 7 from J; bases not matched to a gene: 11. Full variable domain (missing parts from reference TRBV9 and TRBJ2-1): DSGVTQTPKHLITATGQRVTLRCSPRSGDLSVYWYQQSLDQGLQFLIQYYNGEERAKGNILERFSAQQFPDLHSELNLSSLELGDSALYFCASTPGTSLRNEQFFGPGTRLTVL.

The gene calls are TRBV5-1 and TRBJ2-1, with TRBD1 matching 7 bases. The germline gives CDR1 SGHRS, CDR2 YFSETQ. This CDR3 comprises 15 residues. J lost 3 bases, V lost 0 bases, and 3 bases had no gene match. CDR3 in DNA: TGCGCCAGCAGCTTGGCCGGACAGGACTACAATGAGCAGTTCTTC. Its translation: CASSLAGQDYNEQFF.

CDR3 nucleotide sequence: TGCGCCAGCAGCCAAGAAGGTTATAGCGGGGCCTCGTTCTACGAGCAGTACTTC. It translates to CASSQEGYSGASFYEQYF. The rearrangement uses TRBV4-1 and TRBJ2-7; the match to TRBD2 covers 8 bases. CDR3 size: 18 residues. Per the germline V gene, CDR1 is MGHRA and CDR2 is YSYEKL. The J segment lost 3 bases and the V segment lost 0 bases, leaving 13 bases of the junction unmatched.

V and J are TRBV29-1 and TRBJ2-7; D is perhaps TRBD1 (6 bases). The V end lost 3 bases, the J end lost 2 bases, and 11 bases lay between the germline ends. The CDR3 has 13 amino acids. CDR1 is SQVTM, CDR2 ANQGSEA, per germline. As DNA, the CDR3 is TGCAGCGTTGACCGGGACACCACCTACGAGCAGTACTTC. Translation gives CSVDRDTTYEQYF.

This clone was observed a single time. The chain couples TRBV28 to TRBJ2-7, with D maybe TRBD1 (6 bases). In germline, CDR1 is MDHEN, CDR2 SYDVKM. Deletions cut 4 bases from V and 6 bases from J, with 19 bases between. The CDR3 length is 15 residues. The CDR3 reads CASSWGLGVKSEQYF. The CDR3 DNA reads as TGTGCCAGCAGTTGGGGGCTTGGGGTAAAGAGCGAGCAGTACTTC.

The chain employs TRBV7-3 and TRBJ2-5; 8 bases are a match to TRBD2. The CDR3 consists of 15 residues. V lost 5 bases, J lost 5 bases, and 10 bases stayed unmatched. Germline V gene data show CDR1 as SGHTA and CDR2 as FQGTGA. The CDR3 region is CASSRAGAMGETQYF. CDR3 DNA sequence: TGTGCCAGCAGCCGAGCGGGGGCAATGGGGGAGACCCAGTACTTC.

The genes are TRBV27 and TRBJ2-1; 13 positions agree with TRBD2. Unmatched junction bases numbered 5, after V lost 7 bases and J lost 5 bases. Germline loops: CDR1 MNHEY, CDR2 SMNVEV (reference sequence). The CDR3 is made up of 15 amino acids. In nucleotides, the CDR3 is TGTGCCAGCACGTGGACTAGCGGGGGCCACAATGAGCAGTTCTTC. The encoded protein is CASTWTSGGHNEQFF.

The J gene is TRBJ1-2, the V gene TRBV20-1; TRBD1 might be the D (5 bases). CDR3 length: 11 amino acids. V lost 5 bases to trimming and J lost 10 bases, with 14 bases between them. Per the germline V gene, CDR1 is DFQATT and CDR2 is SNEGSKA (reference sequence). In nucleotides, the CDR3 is TGCAGTGCTTTATTCCAGGGCTCCTACACCTTC. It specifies CSALFQGSYTF.

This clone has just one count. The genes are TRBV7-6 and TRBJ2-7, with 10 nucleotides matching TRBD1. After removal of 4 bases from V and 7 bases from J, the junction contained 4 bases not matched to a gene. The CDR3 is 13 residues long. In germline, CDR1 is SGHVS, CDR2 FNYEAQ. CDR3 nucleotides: TGTGCCAGCAGCTCCCGGACAGGGGGAGAGCAGTACTTC. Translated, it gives CASSSRTGGEQYF.

The CDR3 coding sequence is TGCGCCAGCAGCGGAGGACAGTCGGCAGTAATCAAGCAGTACTTC. Residues: CASSGGQSAVIKQYF. The rearrangement links TRBV5-1 to TRBJ2-7, with TRBD1 as a possible D gene (6 bases). Trimming took 4 bases from V and 8 from J, leaving 22 bases between them. Germline lookup yields CDR1 SGHRS and CDR2 YFSETQ. The CDR3 consists of 15 residues.

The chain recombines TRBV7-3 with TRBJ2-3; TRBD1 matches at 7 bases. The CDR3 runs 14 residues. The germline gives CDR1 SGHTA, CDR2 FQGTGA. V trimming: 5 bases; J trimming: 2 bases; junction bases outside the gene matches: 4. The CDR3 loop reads CASSLDRVTDTQYF. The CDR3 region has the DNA TGTGCCAGCAGCCTCGACAGGGTCACAGATACGCAGTATTTT. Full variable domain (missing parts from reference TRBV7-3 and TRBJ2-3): GAGVSQTPSNKVTEKGKYVELRCDPISGHTALYWYRQSLGQGPEFLIYFQGTGAADDSGLPNDRFFAVRPEGSVSTLKIQRTERGDSAVYLCASSLDRVTDTQYFGPGTRLTVL.

CDR3 amino acids: CASSRTSGTPSVWHTQYF. In DNA form, the CDR3 reads TGTGCCAGCTCCCGGACTAGCGGAACCCCGTCGGTTTGGCATACGCAGTATTTT. V and J are TRBV9 and TRBJ2-3; 10 bases match TRBD2. The CDR3 sequence is 18 residues long. V lost 7 bases to trimming and J lost 7 bases; unmatched junction nucleotides: 21. CDR1 is SGDLS, CDR2 YYNGEE, per germline. Variable domain in full (rest from reference TRBV9 and TRBJ2-3): DSGVTQTPKHLITATGQRVTLRCSPRSGDLSVYWYQQSLDQGLQFLIQYYNGEERAKGNILERFSAQQFPDLHSELNLSSLELGDSALYFCASSRTSGTPSVWHTQYFGPGTRLTVL.